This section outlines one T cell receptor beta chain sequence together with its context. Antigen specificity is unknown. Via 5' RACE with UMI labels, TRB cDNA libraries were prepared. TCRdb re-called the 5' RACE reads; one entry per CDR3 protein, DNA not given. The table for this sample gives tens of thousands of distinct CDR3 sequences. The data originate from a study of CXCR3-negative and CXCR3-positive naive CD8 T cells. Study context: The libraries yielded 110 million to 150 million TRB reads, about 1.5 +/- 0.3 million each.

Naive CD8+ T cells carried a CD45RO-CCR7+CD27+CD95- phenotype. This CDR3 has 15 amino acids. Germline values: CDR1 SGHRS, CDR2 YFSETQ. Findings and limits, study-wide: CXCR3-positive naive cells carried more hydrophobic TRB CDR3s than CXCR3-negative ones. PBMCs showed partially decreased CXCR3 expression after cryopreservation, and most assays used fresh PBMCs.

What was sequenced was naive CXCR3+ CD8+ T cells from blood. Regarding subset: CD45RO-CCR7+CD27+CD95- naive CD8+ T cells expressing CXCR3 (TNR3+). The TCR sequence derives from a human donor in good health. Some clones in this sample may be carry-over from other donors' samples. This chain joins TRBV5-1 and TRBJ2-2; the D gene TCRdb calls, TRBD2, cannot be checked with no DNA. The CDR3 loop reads CASSWDREDTGELFF.